This T cell receptor beta chain came from a study of cytomegalovirus exposure and HLA in healthy donors. V dropped 4 bases and J dropped 6; count of bases not matched to a gene: 13. Germline V gene sequence: CDR1 MDHEN, CDR2 SYDVKM. This CDR3 has 17 residues. The study ran its PCR with 60 Vbeta and 13 Jbeta primers. In the original workflow: The authors later counted roughly 76 million unique TCR beta chains, 9.5 million to 11 million of them shared. The protocol was immunoSEQ multiplex PCR, while the TCRdb copy is restricted to in-frame clones and leaves out a portion. V and J calls and clone size are given by that table; D and trimming were obtained from the DNA. The sample consists of 90,000 to 120,000 clones, more than 65% of them appearing once. In the case of this clone: The antigen remains unidentified.

Study-level results: The number of N-insertions in an Asian-associated ancestry cluster was reportedly below the roughly 660-donor mean in a later analysis. It was taken for granted in presence/absence analyses that sequencing depth across donors was roughly uniform.

Specimen: PBMCs. The V gene is TRBV28, the J gene TRBJ2-3, with 10 bases matching TRBD2. The sequence was collected from a male donor in good health and CMV-seronegative. The DNA of the CDR3 is TGTGCCAGCAGTTCATCGGGACTAGCGCTAATAAGTGATACGCAGTATTTT. It specifies CASSSSGLALISDTQYF.